This T cell receptor (beta chain) came from a study of beta chain features in type 1 diabetes. Study-wide results and limits: Small HLA sub-analyses could not settle whether HLA shapes TCRB rearrangement.

This clone was counted only a few times. Antigen specificity is unknown. Every isolated RNA sample was fully reverse transcribed, so sequencing captured expressed TCRB transcripts. The method was immunoSEQ multiplex PCR; TCRdb's version includes in-frame clones alone and lacks a portion of them. The sample contains under 900,000 clones, about 17% of which appear only once. This TCR derives from a woman younger than 30 in good health. Input material: naive CD4+ T cells from blood.

The CDR3 coding sequence is TGTGCCAGCAGTTTAGGGGCAGACCAAGAGACCCAGTACTTC. Translation gives CASSLGADQETQYF. The V gene is TRBV27, the J gene TRBJ2-5; D possibly corresponds to TRBD1 (5 bases). The V gene lost 2 bases and the J gene lost 0 bases, with 7 bases spanning the gap. The germline V gene encodes CDR1 MNHEY and CDR2 SMNVEV (reference sequence). This CDR3 comprises 14 residues.